This passage covers 26 T cell receptor beta chains from one sample sequenced in a study of blood T cell repertoires in COVID-19. Clones were read by immunoSEQ multiplex PCR, and TCRdb kept only the in-frame ones, dropping some. The sample includes some 220,000 clones, approximately 90% of them seen just once. What was sequenced was PBMCs or T cells enriched from blood (not recorded which). These receptor sequences come from a young woman in a cohort exposed to, infected with or recovered from COVID-19 (not recorded which).

The J gene is TRBJ1-1, the V gene TRBV11-2; D uncertain. The CDR3 has 13 residues. V lost 8 bases and J 0 bases, leaving 10 bases between the germline ends. CDR1 SGHAT and CDR2 FQNNGV come from the germline V gene. The CDR3 here is CASVEVLNTEAFF. The CDR3 bases are TGTGCCAGCGTGGAGGTATTGAACACTGAAGCTTTCTTT.

CDR3 nucleotides: TGTGCCAGCAGCCATTCAATAGGGGGACAGGGAGTCTATGGCTACACCTTC. Amino acid sequence: CASSHSIGGQGVYGYTF. This rearrangement joins TRBV3-1 (or the pseudogene TRBV3-2) to TRBJ1-2, with 9 nucleotides matching TRBD1. Germline V lookup: CDR1 LGHDT, CDR2 YNNKEL (reference sequence). The V and J ends lost 3 bases and 4 bases, in that order; junction bases with no gene match: 12. CDR3 length: 17 residues.

This chain joins TRBV5-1 and TRBJ1-4, with 8 bases lining up with TRBD1. J was trimmed by 12 bases and V by 0 bases; bases with no gene match: 7. The CDR3 consists of 14 residues. The germline V gene encodes CDR1 SGHRS and CDR2 YFSETQ. DNA of the CDR3: TGCGCCAGCAGCTTGGGATCGGCAGGGGGCCAACTGTTTTTT. Amino acids: CASSLGSAGGQLFF.

CDR3 nucleotides: TGCGCCAGCAGCCTCGGACAGGGGGCAGTGGGCACTGAAGCTTTCTTT. The encoded protein is CASSLGQGAVGTEAFF. V usage is TRBV5-1 and J usage is TRBJ1-1, with 11 nucleotides matching TRBD1. V shed 4 bases and J 4 bases; nucleotides not matched to a gene: 9. Germline V gene lookup returns CDR1 SGHRS and CDR2 YFSETQ. CDR3 length: 16 amino acids. Full variable domain (outside the CDR3, taken from reference TRBV5-1 and TRBJ1-1): KAGVTQTPRYLIKTRGQQVTLSCSPISGHRSVSWYQQTPGQGLQFLFEYFSETQRNKGNFPGRFSGRQFSNSRSEMNVSTLELGDSALYLCASSLGQGAVGTEAFFGQGTRLTVV.

V is TRBV7-2 and J is TRBJ1-1; 7 bases line up with TRBD1. The CDR3 runs to 15 residues. CDR1 is SGHTA, CDR2 FQGNSA, per germline. V was pared by 5 bases and J by 0 bases, with 6 bases of the junction left unmatched. The CDR3 DNA sequence: TGTGCCAGCAGCCCACAGGGGACCTTGAACACTGAAGCTTTCTTT. Residues: CASSPQGTLNTEAFF.

V gene TRBV28 combines with J gene TRBJ1-4, with 7 positions matching TRBD1. The CDR3 is 15 residues long. CDR1 and CDR2 (germline): MDHEN, SYDVKM. Germline trimming cut 2 bases from V and 7 bases from J; bases unmatched to any gene: 7. The CDR3 DNA reads as TGTGCCAGCAGTTTAATGGGCAGGGGGAGTGAAAAACTGTTTTTT. This translates into CASSLMGRGSEKLFF. The whole variable domain, filled in from reference TRBV28 and TRBJ1-4, reads DVKVTQSSRYLVKRTGEKVFLECVQDMDHENMFWYRQDPGLGLRLIYFSYDVKMKEKGDIPEGYSVSREKKERFSLILESASTNQTSMYLCASSLMGRGSEKLFFGSGTQLSVL.

This clone has only one observation. The V gene is TRBV6-5, the J gene TRBJ1-1; a possible D gene is TRBD1 (6 bases). Germline V gene data show CDR1 as MNHEY and CDR2 as SVGAGI. Trimming cost V 8 bases and J 4 bases, with 17 bases left between them. The CDR3 runs to 14 residues. For the CDR3, the DNA is TGTGCCAGCGGTCTACAGGGTCGGGGCACTGAAGCTTTCTTT. The encoded protein is CASGLQGRGTEAFF.

The chain recombines TRBV5-1 with TRBJ2-6; D not resolved. V shed 0 bases and J shed 2 bases, with 9 bases lying between them. Per germline, CDR1 SGHRS and CDR2 YFSETQ. CDR3 length equals 16 residues. In DNA form, the CDR3 reads TGCGCCAGCAGCTTGGAGCTGGGCACTGGGGCCAACGTCCTGACTTTC. Its translation: CASSLELGTGANVLTF.

The chain is built from TRBV5-4 and TRBJ2-5, with TRBD2 identical over 13 bases. CDR1 is SGHNT and CDR2 is YYREEE in the germline V gene (reference sequence). The CDR3 contains 15 residues. Unmatched junction bases numbered 2, after V lost 3 bases and J lost 3 bases. CDR3 amino acids: CASSSGTSGKETQYF. CDR3 coding DNA: TGTGCCAGCAGCTCGGGGACTAGCGGGAAAGAGACCCAGTACTTC.

The chain uses TRBV7-9 and TRBJ1-5; no clear D gene. CDR3 length: 16 amino acids. Germline CDR1 SEHNR, CDR2 FQNEAQ (reference sequence). Deletions cut 5 bases from V and 9 bases from J, with 23 bases between. Here the CDR3 reads CASSPPGSKEVTPQHF. The CDR3 coding sequence is TGTGCCAGCAGCCCACCGGGCTCCAAGGAGGTGACGCCCCAGCATTTT.

CDR3 sequence (DNA): TGCGCCAGCAGCAAGGCCGGGACAGGTCTCTTCGTCGGCTATGGCTACACCTTC. It encodes CASSKAGTGLFVGYGYTF. The rearrangement uses TRBV5-1 and TRBJ1-2; 8 nucleotides align to TRBD1. Germline loops: CDR1 SGHRS, CDR2 YFSETQ. Trimming took 4 bases from V and 4 from J; bases not matched to a gene: 18. The CDR3 consists of 18 residues.

This rearrangement joins TRBV7-2 to TRBJ2-1; tentative D call: TRBD2 (6 bases). The CDR3 runs to 15 residues. V was shortened by 4 bases and J by 7 bases, with 17 bases between the two germline ends. Germline V gene sequence: CDR1 SGHTA, CDR2 FQGNSA. The CDR3 bases are TGTGCCAGCAGCTCGAGGGTGGGGGGAACGAATGAGCAGTTCTTC. Encoded protein: CASSSRVGGTNEQFF. The full variable domain, with the rest looked up from reference TRBV7-2 and TRBJ2-1, is GAGVSQSPSNKVTEKGKDVELRCDPISGHTALYWYRQSLGQGLEFLIYFQGNSAPDKSGLPSDRFSAERTGGSVSTLTIQRTQQEDSAVYLCASSSRVGGTNEQFFGPGTRLTVL.

DNA of the CDR3: TGTGCCACCAGTGAACCACTAGCGGGGCACAATGAGCAGTTCTTC. It yields the protein CATSEPLAGHNEQFF. The V gene is TRBV24-1, the J gene TRBJ2-1; 10 bases are shared with TRBD2. The length of the CDR3 is 15 residues. The V segment lost 4 bases and the J segment 5 bases; nucleotides outside the gene matches: 4. Germline V gene sequence: CDR1 KGHDR, CDR2 SFDVKD.

The chain couples TRBV10-3 to TRBJ1-5; D is uncertain. The CDR3 loop spans 15 amino acids. CDR1 ENHRY and CDR2 SYGVKD come from the germline V gene. Trimming cost V 0 bases and J 3 bases, with 9 bases left between them. CDR3 DNA sequence: TGTGCCATCAGTGAGTCTCTTCAGAACAATCAGCCCCAGCATTTT. Its translation is CAISESLQNNQPQHF.

The chain joins TRBV5-1 to TRBJ2-1; 10 positions match TRBD1. Germline loops: CDR1 SGHRS, CDR2 YFSETQ. The CDR3 totals 15 residues. V trimming: 2 bases; J trimming: 8 bases; junction bases outside the gene matches: 7. The CDR3 reads CASSFQGQGPDEQFF. The DNA of the CDR3 is TGCGCCAGCAGCTTCCAGGGACAGGGGCCCGATGAGCAGTTCTTC.

The count of this clone is one. V and J are TRBV5-5 and TRBJ1-3; tentatively, D is TRBD1 (5 bases). The CDR3 runs to 15 residues. Germline V gives CDR1 SGHKS, CDR2 YYEKEE (reference sequence). V was cut by 1 base and J by 0 bases, with 8 bases left in between. This CDR3 is CASSLTTDSGNTIYF. CDR3 sequence (DNA): TGTGCCAGCAGCTTGACGACAGACTCTGGAAACACCATATATTTT.

This chain links TRBV24-1 with TRBJ2-3, with D perhaps TRBD2 (7 bases). Germline CDR1 KGHDR, CDR2 SFDVKD. Trimming stripped 4 bases from V and 0 bases from J, with 13 bases between. This CDR3 contains 16 residues. Here the CDR3 DNA reads TGTGCCACCAGTGACCCGGGGGGCAAAAGCACAGATACGCAGTATTTT. Amino acid sequence: CATSDPGGKSTDTQYF.

The CDR3, as DNA: TGTGCCATCAGTGAAAAGGGGGCTTCGGGCAATTCACCCCTCCACTTT. As protein: CAISEKGASGNSPLHF. V is TRBV10-3 and J is TRBJ1-6; 7 positions agree with TRBD1. The CDR3 consists of 16 residues. J lost 7 bases, V lost 3 bases, and 9 bases had no gene match. Germline CDR1 reads ENHRY; CDR2 reads SYGVKD.

This chain's CDR3 is CATSEGGVSVGYTF. As DNA, the CDR3 is TGTGCCACCTCCGAAGGAGGGGTATCGGTTGGCTACACCTTC. V gene TRBV6-5 combines with J gene TRBJ1-2; D is perhaps TRBD1 (5 bases). CDR3 length: 14 amino acids. Germline assignment: CDR1 MNHEY and CDR2 SVGAGI. V was pared by 10 bases and J by 7 bases, with 22 bases between.

J is TRBJ2-5 and V is TRBV2; 10 bases are shared with TRBD1. From germline, CDR1 is SNHLY and CDR2 FYNNEI. CDR3 length equals 15 residues. Trimming removed 3 bases from V and 5 bases from J; junction bases left unmatched: 6. CDR3 region: CASSDQTGGGETQYF. The CDR3 nucleotides are TGTGCCAGCAGTGACCAGACAGGGGGCGGTGAGACCCAGTACTTC.

The V gene is TRBV6-6, the J gene TRBJ2-3; D may be TRBD2 (5 bases). V was clipped by 5 bases and J by 4 bases, with 10 bases between them. The CDR3 is made up of 13 amino acids. The germline gives CDR1 MNHNY, CDR2 SVGAGI (reference sequence). The CDR3 DNA sequence: TGTGCCAGCAGTCCGGGAATCCCAGATACGCAGTATTTT. Residues: CASSPGIPDTQYF.

CDR3 nucleotide sequence: TGTGCCTGGAGCGTAAGGGGGGGAACTTTCTTT. This sequence encodes CAWSVRGGTFF. The chain recombines TRBV30 with TRBJ1-1, with a possible D match to TRBD1 (6 bases). This CDR3 has 11 amino acids. Per germline, CDR1 GTSNPN and CDR2 SVGIG (reference sequence). V was shortened by 3 bases and J by 12 bases, with 14 bases between the two germline ends.

The chain uses TRBV19 and TRBJ2-6; D is undetermined. The CDR3 has 15 residues. With 9 bases removed from V and 0 bases from J, the gap between germline ends came to 12 bases. Germline V gene lookup returns CDR1 LNHDA and CDR2 SQIVND (reference sequence). DNA for the CDR3: TGTGCCAGCACCAACAGCCGCTCTGGGGCCAACGTCCTGACTTTC. It yields the protein CASTNSRSGANVLTF. Complete variable domain (other parts from reference TRBV19 and TRBJ2-6): DGGITQSPKYLFRKEGQNVTLSCEQNLNHDAMYWYRQDPGQGLRLIYYSQIVNDFQKGDIAEGYSVSREKKESFPLTVTSAQKNPTAFYLCASTNSRSGANVLTFGAGSRLTVL.

The chain links TRBV19 to TRBJ1-5, with TRBD1 matching over 10 bases. V shed 3 bases and J 5 bases; nucleotides not matched to a gene: 7. This CDR3 comprises 16 residues. Per germline, CDR1 LNHDA and CDR2 SQIVND (reference sequence). The CDR3 bases are TGTGCCAGTAGTATCCCGTCGGGACAGGGGCATCAGCCCCAGCATTTT. It yields the protein CASSIPSGQGHQPQHF.

The CDR3 spells CASSLVFRAEAFF. In DNA, the CDR3 is TGTGCCAGCAGCTTAGTCTTCCGGGCTGAAGCTTTCTTT. This chain connects TRBV11-3 to TRBJ1-1; D call uncertain. CDR3 size: 13 residues. Germline CDR1 is SGHNT and CDR2 is YENEEA. Trimming removed 1 base at V and 6 bases at J, with 9 bases between.

This chain joins TRBV25-1 and TRBJ2-7; 10 bases are a match to TRBD2. Germline V gene lookup returns CDR1 MGHDK and CDR2 SYGVNS. Unmatched junction bases numbered 6, after V lost 8 bases and J lost 2 bases. This CDR3 region has 14 residues. CDR3 region: CASADSGRTYEQYF. The CDR3 DNA sequence: TGTGCCAGCGCGGATAGCGGGAGGACCTACGAGCAGTACTTC.